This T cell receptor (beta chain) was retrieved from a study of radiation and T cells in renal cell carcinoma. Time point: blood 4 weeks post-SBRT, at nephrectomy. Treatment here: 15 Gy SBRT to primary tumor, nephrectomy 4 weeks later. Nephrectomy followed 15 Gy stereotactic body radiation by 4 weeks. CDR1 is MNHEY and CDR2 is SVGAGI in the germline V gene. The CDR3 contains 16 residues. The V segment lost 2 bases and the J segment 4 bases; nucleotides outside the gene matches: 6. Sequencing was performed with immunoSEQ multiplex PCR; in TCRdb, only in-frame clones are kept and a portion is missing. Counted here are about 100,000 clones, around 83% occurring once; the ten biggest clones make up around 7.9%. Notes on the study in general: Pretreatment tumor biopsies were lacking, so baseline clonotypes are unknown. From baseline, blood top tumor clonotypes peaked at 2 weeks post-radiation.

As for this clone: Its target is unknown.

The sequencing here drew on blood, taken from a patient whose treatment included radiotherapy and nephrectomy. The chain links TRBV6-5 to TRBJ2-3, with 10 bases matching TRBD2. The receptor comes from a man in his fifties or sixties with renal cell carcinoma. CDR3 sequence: CASSYKLAGEADTQYF. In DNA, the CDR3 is TGTGCCAGCAGTTACAAGCTAGCGGGAGAGGCAGATACGCAGTATTTT.